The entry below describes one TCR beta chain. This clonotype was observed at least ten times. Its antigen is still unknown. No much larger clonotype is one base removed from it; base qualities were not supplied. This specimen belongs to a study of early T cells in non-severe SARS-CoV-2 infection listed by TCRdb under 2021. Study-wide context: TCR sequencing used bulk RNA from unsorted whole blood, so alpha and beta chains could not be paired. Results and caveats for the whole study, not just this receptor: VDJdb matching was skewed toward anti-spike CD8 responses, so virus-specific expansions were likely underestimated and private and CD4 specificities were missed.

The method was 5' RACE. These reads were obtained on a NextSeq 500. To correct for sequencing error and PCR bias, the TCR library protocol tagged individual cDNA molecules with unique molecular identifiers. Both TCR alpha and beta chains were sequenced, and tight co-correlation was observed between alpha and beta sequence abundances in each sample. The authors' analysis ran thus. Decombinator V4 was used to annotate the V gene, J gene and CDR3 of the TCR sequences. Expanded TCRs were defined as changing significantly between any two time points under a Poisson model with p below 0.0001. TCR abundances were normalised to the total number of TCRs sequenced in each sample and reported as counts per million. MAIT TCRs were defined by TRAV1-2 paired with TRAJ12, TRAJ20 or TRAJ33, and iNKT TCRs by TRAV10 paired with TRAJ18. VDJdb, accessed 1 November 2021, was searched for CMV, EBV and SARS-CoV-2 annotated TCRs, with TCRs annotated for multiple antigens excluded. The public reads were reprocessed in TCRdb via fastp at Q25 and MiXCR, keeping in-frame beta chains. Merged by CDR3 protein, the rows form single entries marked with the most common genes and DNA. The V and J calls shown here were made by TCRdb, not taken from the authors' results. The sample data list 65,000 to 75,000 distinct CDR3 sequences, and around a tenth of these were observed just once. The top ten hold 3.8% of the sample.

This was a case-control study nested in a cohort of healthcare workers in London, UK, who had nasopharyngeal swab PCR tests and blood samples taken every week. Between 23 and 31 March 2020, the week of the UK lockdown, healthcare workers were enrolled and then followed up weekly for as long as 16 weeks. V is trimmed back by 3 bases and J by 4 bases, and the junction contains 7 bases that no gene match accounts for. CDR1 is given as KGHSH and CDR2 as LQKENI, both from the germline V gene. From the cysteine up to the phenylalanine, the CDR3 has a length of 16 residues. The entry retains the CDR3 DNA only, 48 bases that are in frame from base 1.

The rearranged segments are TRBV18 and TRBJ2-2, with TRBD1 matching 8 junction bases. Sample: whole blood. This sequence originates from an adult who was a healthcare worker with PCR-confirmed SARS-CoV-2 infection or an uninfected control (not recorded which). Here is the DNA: TGTGCCAGCTCACCCGCAGGACAGGGCGCCACCGGGGAGCTGTTTTTT. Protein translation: CASSPAGQGATGELFF. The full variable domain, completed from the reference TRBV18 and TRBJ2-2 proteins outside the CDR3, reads NAGVMQNPRHLVRRRGQEARLRCSPMKGHSHVYWYRQLPEEGLKFMVYLQKENIIDESGMPKERFSAEFPKEGPSILRIQQVVRGDSAAYFCASSPAGQGATGELFFGEGSRLTVL.